The 6 T cell receptor beta chains listed next were all sequenced from one sample in a study of CD8 T cells in Susac syndrome. The authors reverse transcribed about 0.5 to 1 ug RNA with random hexamers. TCRdb analysed the immunoSEQ multiplex PCR reads with MiXCR anew, one entry per CDR3 protein. Found here are around 71,000 distinct CDR3 sequences, 93% of them singletons; the top ten hold roughly 0.15%. The sample comprised CD4+ T cells from PBMCs. The receptors stem from a human donor with Susac syndrome.

The V gene is TRBV20-1, the J gene TRBJ2-1; 8 bases are a match to TRBD2. Germline-derived CDR1 and CDR2 are DFQATT and SNEGSKA (reference sequence). The CDR3 sequence is 15 residues long. CDR3 sequence reads: CMGERGTTSYNEQFF. The CDR3 nucleotides read TGCATGGGGGAGCGGGGGACAACCTCCTACAATGAGCAGTTCTTC.

This clonotype was detected a few times. This rearrangement joins TRBV11-2 to TRBJ1-1; TRBD1 matches at 7 bases. Per the germline V gene, CDR1 is SGHAT and CDR2 is FQNNGV. The CDR3 spans 15 residues. The junction had 3 bases not matched to a gene; V was cut back by 2 bases and J by 0 bases. The CDR3 is CASSLFGTVNTEAFF. In DNA form, the CDR3 reads TGTGCCAGCAGCTTATTCGGGACAGTGAACACTGAAGCTTTCTTT. Combining the CDR3 with reference TRBV11-2 and TRBJ1-1 gives the whole variable domain EAGVAQSPRYKIIEKRQSVAFWCNPISGHATLYWYQQILGQGPKLLIQFQNNGVVDDSQLPKDRFSAERLKGVDSTLKIQPAKLEDSAVYLCASSLFGTVNTEAFFGQGTRLTVV.

V is TRBV6-2 or TRBV6-3 and J is TRBJ2-1; D is undetermined. Trimming left V 0 bases short and J 7 bases short, with 10 bases between. Looked up from germline, CDR1 is MNHEY and CDR2 is SVGEGT. The CDR3 length is 14 residues. The CDR3 DNA reads TGTGCCAGCAGTTACTCGAATTACCGAAATGAGCAGTTCTTC. Translation gives CASSYSNYRNEQFF.

The chain couples TRBV7-2 to TRBJ2-1; D gene unclear. This CDR3 is 13 amino acids long. Germline values: CDR1 SGHTA, CDR2 FQGNSA. V was shortened by 1 base and J by 7 bases, with 8 bases between the two germline ends. CDR3 residues: CASSLGLRNEQFF. Written as DNA, the CDR3 is TGTGCCAGCAGCTTAGGACTTAGGAATGAGCAGTTCTTC. Full variable domain (remainder filled in from reference TRBV7-2 and TRBJ2-1): GAGVSQSPSNKVTEKGKDVELRCDPISGHTALYWYRQSLGQGLEFLIYFQGNSAPDKSGLPSDRFSAERTGGSVSTLTIQRTQQEDSAVYLCASSLGLRNEQFFGPGTRLTVL.

The V and J genes are TRBV6-5 and TRBJ2-2; D might be TRBD2 (6 bases). This CDR3 is 15 amino acids long. Trimming took off 10 bases at V and 3 bases at J, with 18 bases between the two ends. CDR1 and CDR2 (germline): MNHEY, SVGAGI. For the CDR3, the DNA is TGTGCCACCACTACCGGAGGAGGGTACACCGGGGAGCTGTTTTTT. Its protein is CATTTGGGYTGELFF.

The chain has TRBV20-1 and TRBJ2-2; 7 bases align to TRBD2. Germline loops: CDR1 DFQATT, CDR2 SNEGSKA (reference sequence). This CDR3 contains 14 residues. CDR3 bases: TGCAGCGGTTCTTCGAGCGGGGACACCGGGGAGCTGTTTTTT. Its translation: CSGSSSGDTGELFF.